Sequencing of this T cell receptor beta chain was carried out in a study of blood T cell repertoires in COVID-19. Turning to the study itself: Donors in the United States, Italy and Spain gave samples during acute or convalescent COVID-19. The cDNA or gDNA used as material had been derived from T cells, B-cell-depleted T cells, or PBMCs.

This clone appeared once. Per germline, CDR1 ENHRY and CDR2 SYGVKD. The V and J ends lost 8 bases and 4 bases respectively, with 13 bases between them. CDR3 length: 13 residues. Original handling: Estimates of nucleated cell counts were drawn from the amplification of reference gene primers. The table came from immunoSEQ multiplex PCR; TCRdb's copy has only in-frame clones and leaves some out. V and J calls and clone size come straight from that table; D and trimming were deduced from the DNA. The sample shows 95,000 to 110,000 clones, around 84% of them seen only once. The chain has TRBV10-3 and TRBJ2-3; D possibly corresponds to TRBD2 (5 bases). This receptor was identified in a man in his 60s with acute or convalescent COVID-19. The sample consisted of peripheral blood. The CDR3 DNA is TGTGCCATCGAGGGAGCTGGCGCAGATACGCAGTATTTT. Residues: CAIEGAGADTQYF.